The source of this T cell receptor (beta chain) is a study of CD8+ T cells in alopecia areata. Study results and limitations: Normal-skin resident alphabeta T cells also appear among scalp sample sequences. Whereas mice showed it more clearly, TCR sharing across patients was murkier, possibly because of HLA. More clonal than normal scalp was lesional scalp, particularly alopecia totalis/universalis.

The CDR3 consists of 14 residues. Germline-derived CDR1 and CDR2 are SGHDT and YYEEEE. Between the trimmed V and J ends, which lost 2 bases and 3 bases, there was a span of 12 bases. In regard to this clone: Its target is not known.

RNA, once extracted, was reverse transcribed into cDNA for use as the sequencing template. The method was immunoSEQ multiplex PCR; TCRdb's version includes in-frame clones alone and lacks a portion of them. The data show 120,000 to 150,000 clones, roughly 60% seen once. A FACSAria was used to sort CD4+ and CD8+ T cells. These cells came from PBMCs. The rearrangement joins TRBV5-6 to TRBJ2-7; D is uncertain. This sequence was found in a human donor in good health. Sequences were obtained from CD8+ T cells sorted from blood. CDR3 region: CASSFMGNSYEQYF. CDR3 coding DNA: TGTGCCAGCAGCTTTATGGGGAATAGCTACGAGCAGTACTTC. Using reference TRBV5-6 and TRBJ2-7 for the parts outside the CDR3, the full variable domain is DAGVTQSPTHLIKTRGQQVTLRCSPKSGHDTVSWYQQALGQGPQFIFQYYEEEERQRGNFPDRFSGHQFPNYSSELNVNALLLGDSALYLCASSFMGNSYEQYFGPGTRLTVT.